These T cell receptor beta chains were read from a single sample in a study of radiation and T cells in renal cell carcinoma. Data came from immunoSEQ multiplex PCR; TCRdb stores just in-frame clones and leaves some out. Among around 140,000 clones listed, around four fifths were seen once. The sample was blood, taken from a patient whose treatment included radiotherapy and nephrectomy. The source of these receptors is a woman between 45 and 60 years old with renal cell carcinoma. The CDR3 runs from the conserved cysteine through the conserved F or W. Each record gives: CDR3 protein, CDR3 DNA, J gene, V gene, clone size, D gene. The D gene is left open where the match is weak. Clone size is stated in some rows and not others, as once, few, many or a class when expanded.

CASSVQGGNQPQHF | TGTGCCAGTAGTGTGCAGGGTGGGAATCAGCCCCAGCATTTT | TRBJ1-5 | TRBV19 | NA | NA
CASSDRDRGDNEKLFF | TGTGCCAGCAGTGACCGGGACAGGGGAGATAATGAAAAACTGTTTTTT | TRBJ1-4 | TRBV2 | NA | TRBD1
CASRETSGFYEQYF | TGTGCCAGCAGAGAGACTAGCGGGTTCTACGAGCAGTACTTC | TRBJ2-7 | TRBV2 | NA | TRBD2
CASSLFAGGTEAFF | TGCGCCAGCAGCTTGTTTGCAGGGGGGACTGAAGCTTTCTTT | TRBJ1-1 | TRBV5-1 | NA | TRBD1
CSGGTGTYEQYF | TGCAGCGGAGGGACAGGGACCTACGAGCAGTACTTC | TRBJ2-7 | TRBV29-1 | NA | TRBD1
CASSRTETQYF | TGTGCCAGCAGCCGTACTGAGACCCAGTACTTC | TRBJ2-5 | TRBV7-2 | once | NA
CASSPSGGGETQYF | TGTGCCAGCAGCCCGAGCGGGGGCGGAGAGACCCAGTACTTC | TRBJ2-5 | TRBV4-2 | NA | TRBD2
CAWEMAGGSEKLFF | TGTGCCTGGGAAATGGCCGGCGGGAGTGAAAAACTGTTTTTT | TRBJ1-4 | TRBV30 | NA | NA
CASSEGGGSIQYF | TGCGCCAGCAGTGAGGGTGGAGGGAGCATTCAGTACTTC | TRBJ2-4 | TRBV5-1 | NA | NA
CAISESSYSRNEQFF | TGTGCCATCAGTGAGTCGTCCTATAGCAGGAATGAGCAGTTCTTC | TRBJ2-1 | TRBV10-3 | NA | NA
CASSPQGHYEQYF | TGTGCCAGCAGCCCACAGGGGCATTACGAGCAGTACTTC | TRBJ2-7 | TRBV7-2 | NA | TRBD1
CASSSPNEAPTDTQYF | TGTGCCAGCAGCTCCCCCAATGAGGCTCCCACAGATACGCAGTATTTT | TRBJ2-3 | TRBV7-9 | NA | NA
CASSWRQLAGANVLTF | TGTGCCAGCAGCTGGAGACAGTTAGCAGGGGCCAACGTCCTGACTTTC | TRBJ2-6 | TRBV7-2 | NA | NA
CASSVGQGTQNTGELFF | TGTGCCAGCAGCGTAGGTCAGGGGACGCAAAACACCGGGGAGCTGTTTTTT | TRBJ2-2 | TRBV9 | NA | NA
CSAQARLQFF | TGCAGTGCTCAGGCGAGGTTACAGTTCTTC | TRBJ2-1 | TRBV20-1 | once | NA
CASSLKREAPSYEQYF | TGTGCCAGCAGCCTAAAGCGGGAGGCCCCCTCCTACGAGCAGTACTTC | TRBJ2-7 | TRBV13 | NA | TRBD2
CASSRTGSSYEQYF | TGTGCCAGCAGCCGTACAGGGTCCTCCTACGAGCAGTACTTC | TRBJ2-7 | TRBV6-5 | NA | NA
CASSLGTPSYNEQFF | TGTGCCAGCAGCCTAGGGACGCCGTCTTACAATGAGCAGTTCTTC | TRBJ2-1 | TRBV5-4 | NA | NA
CASSLMSGGQETQYF | TGCGCCAGCAGCTTGATGTCTGGGGGCCAAGAGACCCAGTACTTC | TRBJ2-5 | TRBV5-1 | NA | NA
CASSLLASPSHEQYF | TGTGCCAGCAGCTTACTGGCCAGCCCGAGTCACGAGCAGTACTTC | TRBJ2-7 | TRBV7-9 | NA | NA
CASSISGLQNIQYF | TGTGCCAGTAGTATATCAGGGCTACAAAACATTCAGTACTTC | TRBJ2-4 | TRBV19 | NA | NA
CASSDRVLREKLFF | TGTGCCAGCAGCGACAGGGTATTAAGGGAAAAACTGTTTTTT | TRBJ1-4 | TRBV2 | NA | TRBD1
CATNEGGYNEQFF | TGTGCCACCAACGAGGGGGGTTACAATGAGCAGTTCTTC | TRBJ2-1 | TRBV15 | NA | NA
CASRDRPYGYTF | TGTGCCAGTCGGGACCGTCCGTATGGCTACACCTTC | TRBJ1-2 | TRBV6-1 | NA | NA
CASSTPANAGELFF | TGCGCCAGCAGTACCCCCGCCAACGCCGGGGAGCTGTTTTTT | TRBJ2-2 | TRBV10-1 | few | NA